The present entry profiles one T cell receptor beta chain with its context. These data originate in a study of human thymus T cells. Sequencing used immunoSEQ multiplex PCR; TCRdb keeps in-frame clones, though not all of them. The data show some 130,000 clones, around 94% seen once. From germline, CDR1 is GTSNPN and CDR2 SVGIG (reference sequence). The V gene lost 0 bases and the J gene lost 2 bases, with 4 bases spanning the gap. The CDR3 runs to 12 residues. Thymus was obtained from resections taken during corrective heart surgery. The chain employs TRBV30 and TRBJ1-2; D gene ambiguous. This sequence originates from a boy less than two years old with a congenital heart defect but otherwise immunologically healthy. The sample comprised thymus tissue. The CDR3 here is CAWSVKNYGYTF. CDR3 DNA: TGTGCCTGGAGTGTAAAGAACTATGGCTACACCTTC.